This T cell receptor (beta chain) derives from a study of blood T cell repertoires in COVID-19. The CDR3 has 15 amino acids. The germline CDR1 and CDR2 sequences are MNHEY and SMNVEV (reference sequence). V was cut by 5 bases and J by 4 bases, with 15 bases left in between. Original handling: The assay estimated nucleated cells by amplifying reference gene primers. TCRdb's table, derived via immunoSEQ multiplex PCR, lists solely in-frame clones and lacks some. V and J calls and clone size are as listed in that table; D and trimming were resolved from the DNA. In the table there are 250,000 or so clones, roughly 89% of which are singletons.

Sequencing was performed on peripheral blood. The TCR was taken from a woman aged 55-75 years with COVID-19, enrolled during active disease. The rearrangement joins TRBV27 to TRBJ2-1, with D uncertain. For the CDR3, the DNA is TGTGCCAGCAGTCCGACAAGAAAGGTGTACAATGAGCAGTTCTTC. Translating it yields CASSPTRKVYNEQFF.